The 20 T cell receptor beta chains below come from one sample, sequenced in a study of blood T cell repertoires in COVID-19. TCRdb keeps only in-frame clones here, not all; method: immunoSEQ multiplex PCR. The sample records about 64,000 clones, approximately 90% being singletons. Sequencing was performed on peripheral blood. The receptors originated from a woman at least 80 years old with active COVID-19.

V is TRBV27 and J is TRBJ1-1, with 8 bases that match TRBD1. V trimming: 1 base; J trimming: 7 bases; junction bases outside the gene matches: 5. The CDR3 is 14 amino acids. The germline gives CDR1 MNHEY, CDR2 SMNVEV (reference sequence). CDR3 amino acids: CASSLWDRRGEAFF. Written as DNA, the CDR3 is TGTGCCAGCAGTTTATGGGACAGGCGGGGTGAAGCTTTCTTT.

The V call is TRBV6-5, the J call TRBJ1-4; tentatively, D is TRBD1 (5 bases). The CDR3 has 14 residues. V gave up 5 bases and J gave up 7 bases, with 14 bases separating them. Germline lookup yields CDR1 MNHEY and CDR2 SVGAGI. The CDR3 DNA reads TGTGCCAGCAGTCCCCCGGGACTCCCTGAAAAACTGTTTTTT. Its protein is CASSPPGLPEKLFF.

The gene calls are TRBV28 and TRBJ1-4, with 8 bases that match TRBD1. The V segment lost 6 bases and the J segment 0 bases; nucleotides outside the gene matches: 3. The CDR3 extends over 15 amino acids. Per the germline V gene, CDR1 is MDHEN and CDR2 is SYDVKM. CDR3 protein: CASSTTGATNEKLFF. Written as DNA, the CDR3 is TGTGCCAGCAGCACGACAGGGGCAACTAATGAAAAACTGTTTTTT.

The V and J genes are TRBV10-3 and TRBJ2-5; D might be TRBD1 (6 bases). The CDR3 loop spans 13 amino acids. CDR1 is ENHRY and CDR2 is SYGVKD in the germline V gene. V shed 5 bases and J shed 2 bases, with 9 bases lying between them. The CDR3 DNA reads as TGTGCCATCAGTTACCAGGGGCAAGAGACCCAGTACTTC. Protein product: CAISYQGQETQYF.

The chain joins TRBV5-4 to TRBJ1-1; D not resolved. Looked up from germline, CDR1 is SGHNT and CDR2 is YYREEE (reference sequence). V was shortened by 0 bases and J by 5 bases, with 8 bases between the two germline ends. The CDR3 spans 13 residues. DNA of the CDR3: TGTGCCAGCAGCTTGGCCTGGGAGACTGAAGCTTTCTTT. It yields the protein CASSLAWETEAFF.

V usage is TRBV25-1 and J usage is TRBJ1-6, with TRBD1 matching over 8 bases. The ends lost 2 bases at V and 9 bases at J; junction bases unmatched: 3. The CDR3 length is 14 residues. Germline assignment: CDR1 MGHDK and CDR2 SYGVNS. The CDR3 DNA reads TGTGCCAGCAGTGAAGGGACAGGTATTTCACCCCTCCACTTT. Amino acids: CASSEGTGISPLHF.

The chain joins TRBV4-1 to TRBJ2-3, with a tentative D call TRBD2 (6 bases). In germline, CDR1 is MGHRA, CDR2 YSYEKL. This CDR3 has 16 amino acids. The V end was cut by 0 bases, the J end by 4 bases, with 14 bases between. The CDR3 is CASSQEVGGNADTQYF. The CDR3 DNA reads as TGCGCCAGCAGCCAAGAAGTAGGAGGGAACGCAGATACGCAGTATTTT.

The V call is TRBV24-1, the J call TRBJ2-5; D perhaps matches TRBD1 (5 bases). The CDR3 has 15 amino acids. V was trimmed by 4 bases and J by 5 bases, leaving 16 bases between them. Germline loops: CDR1 KGHDR, CDR2 SFDVKD. The CDR3 loop is CATSDRDSYLETQYF. In DNA, the CDR3 is TGTGCCACCAGTGACAGAGACAGCTACCTGGAGACCCAGTACTTC.

This rearrangement joins TRBV6-5 to TRBJ2-7; 12 nucleotides line up with TRBD2. Per the germline V gene, CDR1 is MNHEY and CDR2 is SVGAGI. The J segment lost 5 bases and the V segment lost 2 bases, leaving 4 bases of the junction unmatched. The CDR3 length is 15 residues. CDR3 region: CASSYQTSGSDEQYF. The CDR3 DNA reads as TGTGCCAGCAGTTACCAGACTAGCGGGAGTGACGAGCAGTACTTC.

The chain has TRBV5-5 and TRBJ2-7; 7 bases are shared with TRBD1. The junction had 3 bases not matched to a gene; V was cut back by 0 bases and J by 0 bases. This CDR3 comprises 15 residues. Germline V lookup: CDR1 SGHKS, CDR2 YYEKEE (reference sequence). The CDR3 reads CASSLVGTASYEQYF. CDR3 DNA sequence: TGTGCCAGCAGCTTGGTCGGGACAGCCTCCTACGAGCAGTACTTC.

The chain carries TRBV7-9 and TRBJ2-7, with TRBD1 identical over 7 bases. There are 14 residues in the CDR3. The germline gives CDR1 SEHNR, CDR2 FQNEAQ (reference sequence). V trimming: 6 bases; J trimming: 3 bases; junction bases outside the gene matches: 8. The CDR3 region is CASSRGLEHYEQYF. CDR3 DNA sequence: TGTGCCAGCAGTAGGGGGCTGGAGCACTACGAGCAGTACTTC.

The chain employs TRBV7-9 and TRBJ2-2; 9 bases match TRBD1. After removal of 5 bases from V and 6 bases from J, the junction contained 7 bases not matched to a gene. CDR1 and CDR2 (germline): SEHNR, FQNEAQ (reference sequence). The CDR3 is 15 residues long. This CDR3 reads CASSNRDREAGELFF. DNA for the CDR3: TGTGCCAGCAGCAACCGGGACAGGGAGGCCGGGGAGCTGTTTTTT.

The rearrangement links TRBV20-1 to TRBJ2-7, with a weak D call TRBD1 (5 bases). V dropped 4 bases and J dropped 4 bases, with 8 bases sitting between them. The CDR3 is made up of 11 amino acids. Germline V lookup: CDR1 DFQATT, CDR2 SNEGSKA (reference sequence). CDR3 sequence: CSATQGYEQYF. DNA for the CDR3: TGCAGTGCTACTCAGGGTTACGAGCAGTACTTC.

This chain links TRBV5-8 with TRBJ2-7, with 8 positions matching TRBD1. After removal of 0 bases from V and 6 bases from J, the junction contained 5 bases not matched to a gene. The CDR3 has 14 amino acids. Germline V gene data show CDR1 as SGHTS and CDR2 as YDEGEE. The CDR3 bases are TGTGCCAGCAGCTTGGGACAGGGGTTTCGCGAGCAGTACGTC. Residues: CASSLGQGFREQYV.

The V gene is TRBV4-1, the J gene TRBJ2-7; the match to TRBD2 covers 9 bases. This CDR3 has 17 amino acids. V dropped 0 bases and J dropped 5; count of bases not matched to a gene: 11. CDR1 and CDR2 from the germline V gene are MGHRA and YSYEKL. The CDR3 DNA sequence: TGCGCCAGCAGCCAAGAAGGGGGGGAGCGGGAGGCTCACGAGCAGTACTTC. This sequence encodes CASSQEGGEREAHEQYF.

The gene calls are TRBV11-2 and TRBJ2-7; possible D gene TRBD1, 5 bases. Trimming removed 0 bases at V and 7 bases at J, with 10 bases between. The CDR3 loop spans 13 amino acids. Germline CDR1 SGHAT, CDR2 FQNNGV. CDR3 nucleotide sequence: TGTGCCAGCAGCTTAGATTCAGGGAAGGAGCAGTACTTC. Amino acid sequence: CASSLDSGKEQYF.

This chain uses TRBV7-9 with TRBJ1-1; 8 bases match TRBD1. The CDR3 has 12 amino acids. From germline, CDR1 is SEHNR and CDR2 FQNEAQ (reference sequence). V was pared by 7 bases and J by 4 bases, with 2 bases of the junction left unmatched. The chain's CDR3 is CASNTGGTEAFF. CDR3 in DNA: TGTGCCAGCAATACAGGGGGCACTGAAGCTTTCTTT.

The rearrangement uses TRBV28 and TRBJ1-1, with D uncertain. The CDR3 spans 15 residues. V lost 6 bases and J 1 base, leaving 15 bases between the germline ends. Looked up from germline, CDR1 is MDHEN and CDR2 is SYDVKM. CDR3 protein: CASSPDRRGNTEAFF. CDR3 nucleotide sequence: TGTGCCAGCAGCCCCGACCGGCGGGGGAACACTGAAGCTTTCTTT.

The chain recombines TRBV29-1 with TRBJ2-3; the match to TRBD2 covers 9 bases. The germline gives CDR1 SQVTM, CDR2 ANQGSEA. CDR3 length equals 13 residues. Trimming at V came to 7 bases and at J to 0 bases, leaving 2 bases not matched to a gene. The chain's CDR3 is CSASGGSTDTQYF. The CDR3 coding sequence is TGCAGCGCCAGCGGGGGGAGCACAGATACGCAGTATTTT.

For the CDR3, the DNA is TGCGCCAGCAGCTTGGCCCTAGACACCGGGGAGCTGTTTTTT. Translating it yields CASSLALDTGELFF. This chain joins TRBV5-1 and TRBJ2-2; D ambiguous. Germline V lookup: CDR1 SGHRS, CDR2 YFSETQ. V was pared by 0 bases and J by 3 bases, with 6 bases between. The CDR3 consists of 14 residues. Together with reference TRBV5-1 and TRBJ2-2, the CDR3 gives the full variable domain: KAGVTQTPRYLIKTRGQQVTLSCSPISGHRSVSWYQQTPGQGLQFLFEYFSETQRNKGNFPGRFSGRQFSNSRSEMNVSTLELGDSALYLCASSLALDTGELFFGEGSRLTVL.